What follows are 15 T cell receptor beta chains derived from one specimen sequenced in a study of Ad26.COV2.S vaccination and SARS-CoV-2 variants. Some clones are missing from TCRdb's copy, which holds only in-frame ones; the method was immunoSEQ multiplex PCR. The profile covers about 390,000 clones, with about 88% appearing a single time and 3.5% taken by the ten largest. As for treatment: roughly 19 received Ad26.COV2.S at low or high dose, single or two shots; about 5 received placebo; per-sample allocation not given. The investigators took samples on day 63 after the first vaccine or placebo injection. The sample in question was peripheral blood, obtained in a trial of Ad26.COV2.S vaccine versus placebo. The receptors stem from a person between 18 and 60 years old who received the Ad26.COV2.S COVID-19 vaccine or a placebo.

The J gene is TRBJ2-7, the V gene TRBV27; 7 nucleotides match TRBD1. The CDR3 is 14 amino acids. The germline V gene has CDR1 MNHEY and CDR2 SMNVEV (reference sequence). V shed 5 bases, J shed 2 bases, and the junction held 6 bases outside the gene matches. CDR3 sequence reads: CASSIYGQAYEQYF. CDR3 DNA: TGTGCCAGCAGTATTTATGGACAGGCCTACGAGCAGTACTTC.

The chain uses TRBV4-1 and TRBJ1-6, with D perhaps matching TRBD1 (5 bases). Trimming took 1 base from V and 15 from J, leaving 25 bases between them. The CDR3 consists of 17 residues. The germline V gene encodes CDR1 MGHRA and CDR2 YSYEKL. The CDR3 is CASSQVGLSIVHRRLHF. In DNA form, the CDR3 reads TGCGCCAGCAGCCAAGTGGGACTCTCAATAGTCCACCGTCGCCTCCACTTT.

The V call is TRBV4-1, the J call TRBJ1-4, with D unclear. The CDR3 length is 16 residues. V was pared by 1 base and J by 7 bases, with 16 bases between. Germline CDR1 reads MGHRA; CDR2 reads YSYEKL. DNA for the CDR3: TGCGCCAGCAGCCAAGGAGAGGCCCGGCTCAGTGAAAAACTGTTTTTT. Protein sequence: CASSQGEARLSEKLFF.

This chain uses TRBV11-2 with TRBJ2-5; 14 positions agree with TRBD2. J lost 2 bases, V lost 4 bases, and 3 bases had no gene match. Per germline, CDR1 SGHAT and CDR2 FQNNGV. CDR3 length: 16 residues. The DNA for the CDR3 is TGTGCCAGCAGCTCTAGACTAGCGGGGGGGCAAGAGACCCAGTACTTC. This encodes CASSSRLAGGQETQYF.

The CDR3 DNA reads TGTGCCAGCACACCCGAGTTGGGGGATAGGAGCATTCAGTACTTC. Translation: CASTPELGDRSIQYF. The chain carries TRBV2 and TRBJ2-4; possibly TRBD1 or TRBD2 for D (5 bases each). CDR1 and CDR2 (germline): SNHLY, FYNNEI. The CDR3 consists of 15 residues. Trimming took 7 bases from V and 9 from J, leaving 22 bases between them.

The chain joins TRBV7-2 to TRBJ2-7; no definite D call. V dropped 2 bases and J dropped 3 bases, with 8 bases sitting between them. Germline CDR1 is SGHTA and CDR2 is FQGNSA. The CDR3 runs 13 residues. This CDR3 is CASSLLVDYEQYF. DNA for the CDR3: TGTGCCAGCAGCTTACTTGTTGACTACGAGCAGTACTTC.

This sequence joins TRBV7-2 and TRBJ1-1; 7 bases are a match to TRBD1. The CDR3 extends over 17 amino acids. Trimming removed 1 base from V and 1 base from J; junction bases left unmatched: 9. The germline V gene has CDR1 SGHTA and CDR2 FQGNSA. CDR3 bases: TGTGCCAGCAGCTTAGGGCGGGCCTACAGGGGGAACACTGAAGCTTTCTTT. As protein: CASSLGRAYRGNTEAFF.

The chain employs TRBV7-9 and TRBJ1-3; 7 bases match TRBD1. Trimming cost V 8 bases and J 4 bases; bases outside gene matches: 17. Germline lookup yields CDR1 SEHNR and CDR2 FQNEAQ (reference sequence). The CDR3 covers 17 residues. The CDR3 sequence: CASGPFGDSPRGNTIYF. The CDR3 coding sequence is TGTGCCAGCGGCCCCTTCGGGGACAGCCCAAGAGGAAACACCATATATTTT.

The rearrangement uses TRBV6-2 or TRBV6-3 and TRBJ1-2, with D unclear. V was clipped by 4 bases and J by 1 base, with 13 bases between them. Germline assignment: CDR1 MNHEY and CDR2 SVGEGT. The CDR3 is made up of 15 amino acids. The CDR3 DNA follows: TGTGCCAGCAGTTTCCAGCGAGCCTTTAACTATGGCTACACCTTC. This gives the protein CASSFQRAFNYGYTF.

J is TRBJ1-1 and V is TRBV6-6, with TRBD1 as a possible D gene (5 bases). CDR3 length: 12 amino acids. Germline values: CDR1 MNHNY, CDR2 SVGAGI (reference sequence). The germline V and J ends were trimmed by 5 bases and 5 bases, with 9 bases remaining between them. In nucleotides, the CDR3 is TGTGCCAGCAGTCCAGGGAGGACTGAAGCTTTCTTT. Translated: CASSPGRTEAFF.

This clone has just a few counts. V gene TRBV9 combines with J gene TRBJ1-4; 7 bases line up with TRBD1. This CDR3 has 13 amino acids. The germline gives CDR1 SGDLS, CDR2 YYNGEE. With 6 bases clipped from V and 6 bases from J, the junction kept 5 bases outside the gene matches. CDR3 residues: CASNRDSDEKLFF. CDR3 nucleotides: TGTGCCAGCAACCGGGACAGCGATGAAAAACTGTTTTTT.

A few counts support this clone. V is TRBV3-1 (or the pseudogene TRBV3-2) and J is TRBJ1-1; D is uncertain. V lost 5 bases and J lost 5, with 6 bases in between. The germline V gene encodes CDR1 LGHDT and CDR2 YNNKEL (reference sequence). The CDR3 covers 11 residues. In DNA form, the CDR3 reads TGTGCCAGCAGCTCGGGGACTGAAGCTTTCTTT. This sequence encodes CASSSGTEAFF.

CDR3 in amino acids: CASSEDVTSEKLFF. CDR3 DNA sequence: TGTGCCAGCAGTGAAGATGTGACGAGTGAAAAACTGTTTTTT. The chain couples TRBV2 to TRBJ1-4; no reliable D call. Per germline, CDR1 SNHLY and CDR2 FYNNEI. Trimming took off 1 base at V and 7 bases at J, with 10 bases between the two ends. This CDR3 is 14 amino acids long.

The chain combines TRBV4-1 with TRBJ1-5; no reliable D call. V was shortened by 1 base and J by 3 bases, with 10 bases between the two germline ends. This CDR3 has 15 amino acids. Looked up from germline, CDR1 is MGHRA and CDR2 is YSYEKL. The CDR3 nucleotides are TGCGCCAGCAGCCAAGGGATCTCCGTCAATCAGCCCCAGCATTTT. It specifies CASSQGISVNQPQHF.

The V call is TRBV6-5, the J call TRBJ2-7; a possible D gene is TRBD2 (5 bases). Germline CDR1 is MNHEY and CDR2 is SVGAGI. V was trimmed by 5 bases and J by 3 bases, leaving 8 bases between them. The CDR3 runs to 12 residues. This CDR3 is CASSPGVYEQYF. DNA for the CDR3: TGTGCCAGCAGTCCCGGGGTCTACGAGCAGTACTTC.